Sequencing of this TCR beta chain was carried out in a study of cytomegalovirus exposure and HLA in healthy donors. The study's findings and limits: A later analysis showed TCR association rates differing by HLA locus, peaking at DRB1 and lowest at HLA-C.

Use of 60 Vbeta and 13 Jbeta primers characterized the PCR. Sequencing used immunoSEQ multiplex PCR; TCRdb keeps in-frame clones, though not all of them. The table records around 70,000 clones, 65% to 80% of them present only once. The CDR3 spans 15 residues. Germline CDR1 reads PRHDT; CDR2 reads FYEKMQ (reference sequence). Trimming shortened V by 4 bases and J by 0 bases, and 11 bases separated the two germline ends. With respect to this clone: Its antigen is unidentified.

Sequencing was carried out using PBMCs. The receptor was derived from a man in his 70s in good health and CMV-seronegative. This sequence joins TRBV13 and TRBJ2-3; no firm D call. CDR3 bases: TGTGCCAGCAGCTCCCCCTTTCCTAGCACAGATACGCAGTATTTT. Its translation: CASSSPFPSTDTQYF.